One and the same sample provided the 26 T cell receptor beta chains below, sequenced in a study of graft-versus-host responses after intestinal transplantation. The method was immunoSEQ multiplex PCR; TCRdb's version includes in-frame clones alone and lacks a portion of them. Among under 100,000 clones listed, 90% were seen once. This specimen consisted of PBMCs, obtained roughly 450 days after intestinal transplant. These receptors were obtained from a human patient who received an intestinal transplant, so some T cells may come from the graft donor.

The V and J genes are TRBV5-6 and TRBJ1-6, with D perhaps matching TRBD1 (5 bases). The V gene's germline CDR1 is SGHDT and CDR2 YYEEEE. The CDR3 is 12 residues long. V was cut by 2 bases and J by 13 bases, with 10 bases left in between. CDR3 nucleotide sequence: TGTGCCAGCAGCTTTATTGGGGCGCCCCTCCACTTT. This codes for CASSFIGAPLHF.

The chain joins TRBV7-9 to TRBJ1-6, with 8 bases fitting TRBD1. The CDR3 is 15 amino acids. Per the germline V gene, CDR1 is SEHNR and CDR2 is FQNEAQ (reference sequence). With 4 bases clipped from V and 6 bases from J, the junction kept 5 bases outside the gene matches. The CDR3 nucleotides read TGTGCCAGCAGCTCAGGACAGGGAGGTAATTCACCCCTCCACTTT. Protein: CASSSGQGGNSPLHF.

The chain recombines TRBV29-1 with TRBJ1-2, with 10 positions matching TRBD1. This CDR3 is built from 16 residues. J was trimmed by 5 bases and V by 7 bases; bases with no gene match: 16. Looked up from germline, CDR1 is SQVTM and CDR2 is ANQGSEA. DNA of the CDR3: TGCAGCGCGCGGACAGGGGGTTTACCCTTTTTTTATGGCTACACCTTC. Translated: CSARTGGLPFFYGYTF.

This clone came up once. The V call is TRBV4-2, the J call TRBJ1-1; D is perhaps TRBD1 (6 bases). V lost 4 bases and J 0 bases, leaving 12 bases between the germline ends. Germline CDR1 is LGHNA and CDR2 is YNFKEQ. The CDR3 covers 15 residues. As DNA, the CDR3 is TGTGCCAGCAGCCTACGGGACACCCTGAACACTGAAGCTTTCTTT. It codes for CASSLRDTLNTEAFF.

The chain uses TRBV6-5 and TRBJ2-1, with TRBD2 identical over 8 bases. Germline V gene data show CDR1 as MNHEY and CDR2 as SVGAGI. The CDR3 has 15 residues. V was pared by 6 bases and J by 7 bases, with 11 bases of the junction left unmatched. CDR3 amino acids: CASRGAGEPENEQFF. In DNA, the CDR3 is TGTGCCAGCAGGGGAGCGGGGGAGCCAGAGAATGAGCAGTTCTTC.

The chain recombines TRBV19 with TRBJ2-7; possible D gene TRBD1, 6 bases. Looked up from germline, CDR1 is LNHDA and CDR2 is SQIVND (reference sequence). The CDR3 length is 12 residues. Trimming removed 10 bases from V and 4 bases from J, with 14 bases in between. The CDR3: CATQQGRYEQYF. CDR3 DNA sequence: TGTGCCACCCAACAGGGCCGTTACGAGCAGTACTTC.

CDR3 in amino acids: CASSDPGTGFGRTGELFF. Written as DNA, the CDR3 is TGTGCCAGCAGTGACCCGGGGACAGGGTTTGGCCGCACCGGGGAGCTGTTTTTT. The rearrangement uses TRBV6-4 and TRBJ2-2, with 9 bases lining up with TRBD1. Germline V CDR1 and CDR2: MRHNA, SNTAGT. This CDR3 comprises 18 residues. The V gene end was trimmed by 2 bases and the J gene end by 4 bases; junction bases not matched to a gene: 11.

The chain employs TRBV7-3 and TRBJ2-2; maybe TRBD2 (5 bases). Looked up from germline, CDR1 is SGHTA and CDR2 is FQGTGA. The CDR3 sequence is 12 residues long. Trimming pared 5 bases from V and 6 bases from J, leaving 7 bases between. The DNA of the CDR3 is TGTGCCAGCAGCCCCGGGGCCGGGGAGCTGTTTTTT. Amino acids: CASSPGAGELFF.

The chain joins TRBV11-3 to TRBJ2-7; no reliable D call. The CDR3 consists of 13 residues. Germline values: CDR1 SGHNT, CDR2 YENEEA. The V end was cut by 5 bases, the J end by 4 bases, with 12 bases between. CDR3 protein: CASSPGIGYEQYF. In DNA form, the CDR3 reads TGTGCCAGCAGCCCGGGCATCGGGTACGAGCAGTACTTC. Looking up the rest from reference TRBV11-3 and TRBJ2-7 gives the full variable domain: EAGVVQSPRYKIIEKKQPVAFWCNPISGHNTLYWYLQNLGQGPELLIRYENEEAVDDSQLPKDRFSAERLKGVDSTLKIQPAELGDSAVYLCASSPGIGYEQYFGPGTRLTVT.

V is TRBV27 and J is TRBJ2-3, with D possibly matching TRBD1 (6 bases). V lost 3 bases to trimming and J lost 0 bases, with 7 bases between them. Germline V gene lookup returns CDR1 MNHEY and CDR2 SMNVEV (reference sequence). The CDR3 has 14 amino acids. Written as DNA, the CDR3 is TGTGCCAGCAGTTTCACAGGGAGCACAGATACGCAGTATTTT. Translated, it gives CASSFTGSTDTQYF.

The rearrangement links TRBV10-3 to TRBJ2-2, with unresolved D. The CDR3 runs to 15 residues. CDR1 ENHRY and CDR2 SYGVKD come from the germline V gene. The germline V and J ends were trimmed by 6 bases and 2 bases, with 13 bases remaining between them. CDR3 sequence: CAISKQKLNTGELFF. The CDR3 DNA follows: TGTGCCATCAGCAAGCAGAAGCTCAACACCGGGGAGCTGTTTTTT.

The rearrangement links TRBV27 to TRBJ1-1; D perhaps matches TRBD1 (5 bases). Germline-derived CDR1 and CDR2 are MNHEY and SMNVEV (reference sequence). Deletions cut 2 bases from V and 7 bases from J, with 8 bases between. This CDR3 is 12 amino acids long. This CDR3 reads CASSLGQGEAFF. DNA of the CDR3: TGTGCCAGCAGTTTAGGTCAGGGTGAAGCTTTCTTT.

The chain uses TRBV29-1 and TRBJ1-2; TRBD1 agrees at 8 bases. Germline trimming cut 4 bases from V and 4 bases from J; bases unmatched to any gene: 8. Per the germline V gene, CDR1 is SQVTM and CDR2 is ANQGSEA. CDR3 size: 14 residues. The CDR3 DNA is TGCAGCGTTGCCCTTGGACAGGGCCGCTATGGCTACACCTTC. It translates to CSVALGQGRYGYTF.

The chain joins TRBV11-2 to TRBJ1-2; the match to TRBD1 covers 9 bases. This CDR3 has 13 amino acids. The V gene end was trimmed by 5 bases and the J gene end by 7 bases; junction bases not matched to a gene: 5. Germline V gives CDR1 SGHAT, CDR2 FQNNGV. CDR3 loop: CASSGTGGGGYTF. The CDR3 bases are TGTGCCAGCAGCGGAACAGGGGGCGGTGGCTACACCTTC.

The chain uses TRBV7-9 and TRBJ1-3; D is unclear. CDR1 and CDR2 from the germline V gene are SEHNR and FQNEAQ (reference sequence). The CDR3 sequence is 16 residues long. The ends were cut back, 3 bases at V and 0 bases at J, with 12 bases in the middle. The CDR3 nucleotides are TGTGCCAGCAGCTTCCAGGACGTGAGCTCTGGAAACACCATATATTTT. It encodes CASSFQDVSSGNTIYF.

The J gene is TRBJ1-1, the V gene TRBV7-9; the D is unclear. In germline, CDR1 is SEHNR, CDR2 FQNEAQ (reference sequence). Trimming took 3 bases from V and 8 from J, leaving 7 bases between them. CDR3 length: 11 amino acids. CDR3 sequence reads: CASSLVVEAFF. The CDR3 nucleotides read TGTGCCAGCAGCTTGGTGGTCGAAGCTTTCTTT.

The DNA for the CDR3 is TGCGCCAGCAGCTTGGGGGGGTCTAACTATGGCTACACCTTC. It specifies CASSLGGSNYGYTF. This chain joins TRBV5-1 and TRBJ1-2; perhaps TRBD1 as D (5 bases). The germline V gene has CDR1 SGHRS and CDR2 YFSETQ. The CDR3 is 14 residues long. Trimming took off 0 bases at V and 0 bases at J, with 6 bases between the two ends.

In nucleotides, the CDR3 is TGTGCCAGCAGTTTATCGGGCGGCCCCTCCTACGAGCAGTACTTC. Its protein product is CASSLSGGPSYEQYF. The rearrangement uses TRBV27 and TRBJ2-7; D is undetermined. The CDR3 contains 15 residues. Trimming took off 0 bases at V and 0 bases at J, with 9 bases between the two ends. CDR1 is MNHEY and CDR2 is SMNVEV in the germline V gene (reference sequence).

This chain links TRBV19 with TRBJ1-3; D remains unclear. The germline V gene has CDR1 LNHDA and CDR2 SQIVND (reference sequence). Deletions cut 3 bases from V and 7 bases from J, with 25 bases between. The CDR3 is 18 amino acids. The CDR3 DNA reads as TGTGCCAGTAGTATGTTCGGAGCGTGGGGAACCCTCGGGAACACCATATATTTT. It is translated as CASSMFGAWGTLGNTIYF.

The rearrangement uses TRBV7-2 and TRBJ2-3, with D uncertain. V dropped 7 bases and J dropped 2 bases, with 16 bases sitting between them. Germline CDR1 SGHTA, CDR2 FQGNSA. CDR3 length equals 15 residues. CDR3 in amino acids: CASTIGWAPTDTQYF. DNA of the CDR3: TGTGCCAGCACCATCGGATGGGCCCCCACAGATACGCAGTATTTT.

The rearrangement joins TRBV11-2 to TRBJ2-2, with a tentative D call TRBD2 (5 bases). Deletions cut 2 bases from V and 6 bases from J, with 19 bases between. This CDR3 is built from 17 residues. Germline-derived CDR1 and CDR2 are SGHAT and FQNNGV. The CDR3 DNA reads as TGTGCCAGCAGCTTATCAGATGGGGAGAAAGTAGCCGGGGAGCTGTTTTTT. Translating gives CASSLSDGEKVAGELFF.

The rearrangement uses TRBV6-1 and TRBJ2-3, with unresolved D. This CDR3 is built from 16 residues. Germline loops: CDR1 MNHNS, CDR2 SASEGT. Trimming stripped 4 bases from V and 3 bases from J, with 17 bases between. The CDR3 DNA reads TGTGCCAGCAGTGGAAGTGCAATTCAGAGGACAGATACGCAGTATTTT. It encodes CASSGSAIQRTDTQYF.

This rearrangement joins TRBV5-6 to TRBJ1-2; D call uncertain. CDR1 is SGHDT, CDR2 YYEEEE, per germline. V was pared by 1 base and J by 3 bases, with 13 bases between. This CDR3 region has 15 residues. The CDR3, as DNA: TGTGCCAGCAGCTTGTCTTTTTACCTTGACTATGGCTACACCTTC. It codes for CASSLSFYLDYGYTF. Full variable domain (missing parts from reference TRBV5-6 and TRBJ1-2): DAGVTQSPTHLIKTRGQQVTLRCSPKSGHDTVSWYQQALGQGPQFIFQYYEEEERQRGNFPDRFSGHQFPNYSSELNVNALLLGDSALYLCASSLSFYLDYGYTFGSGTRLTVV.

This chain connects TRBV5-1 to TRBJ1-6; TRBD1 is a possible D gene (5 bases). CDR3 length: 14 amino acids. Germline CDR1 and CDR2: SGHRS and YFSETQ. Trimming removed 3 bases at V and 10 bases at J, with 14 bases between. The CDR3 bases are TGCGCCAGCAGCTCCGACACCCGGGACTCACCCCTCCACTTT. It is translated as CASSSDTRDSPLHF.

This clone was observed a single time. The genes are TRBV5-6 and TRBJ2-7; TRBD1 agrees at 11 bases. Germline assignment: CDR1 SGHDT and CDR2 YYEEEE. V lost 4 bases to trimming and J lost 3 bases; unmatched junction nucleotides: 6. The CDR3 is made up of 15 amino acids. CDR3 DNA: TGTGCCAGCAGCCACCCGGGACAGGGGGACTACGAGCAGTACTTC. Translation gives CASSHPGQGDYEQYF. Full variable domain (remainder filled in from reference TRBV5-6 and TRBJ2-7): DAGVTQSPTHLIKTRGQQVTLRCSPKSGHDTVSWYQQALGQGPQFIFQYYEEEERQRGNFPDRFSGHQFPNYSSELNVNALLLGDSALYLCASSHPGQGDYEQYFGPGTRLTVT.

The chain couples TRBV7-3 to TRBJ1-4; possible D gene TRBD1, 6 bases. The CDR3 extends over 15 amino acids. Trimming stripped 5 bases from V and 6 bases from J, with 16 bases between. The germline V gene has CDR1 SGHTA and CDR2 FQGTGA. CDR3 loop: CASSATGGKDEKLFF. For the CDR3, the DNA is TGTGCCAGCAGCGCGACAGGCGGTAAGGATGAAAAACTGTTTTTT.